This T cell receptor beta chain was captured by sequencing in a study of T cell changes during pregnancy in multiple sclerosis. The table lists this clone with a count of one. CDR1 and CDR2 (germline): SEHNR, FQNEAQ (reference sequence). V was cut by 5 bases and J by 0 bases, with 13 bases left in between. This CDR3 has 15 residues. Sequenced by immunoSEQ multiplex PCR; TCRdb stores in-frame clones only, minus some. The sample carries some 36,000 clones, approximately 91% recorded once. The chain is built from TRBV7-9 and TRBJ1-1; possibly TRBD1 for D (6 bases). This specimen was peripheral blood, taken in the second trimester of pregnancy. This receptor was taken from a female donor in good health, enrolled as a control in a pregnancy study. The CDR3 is CASSGTQGMNTEAFF. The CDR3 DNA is TGTGCCAGCAGCGGAACACAGGGCATGAACACTGAAGCTTTCTTT.